This T cell receptor beta chain was sequenced for a study of T cell responses to AZD1222 COVID-19 vaccine. Study observations and caveats: Reportedly, close to half of spike-specific TCRs are directed against unmutated variant regions.

Concerning this clone: The antigen is not known.

Using immunoSEQ multiplex PCR, the repertoire was profiled, and TCRdb retains in-frame clones only, with some absent. The table has about 84,000 clones, roughly 85% seen once; the top ten hold 9% to 13%. Germline values: CDR1 SSHAT, CDR2 FNYEAQ (reference sequence). V lost 0 bases, J lost 0 bases, and 3 bases stayed unmatched. There are 17 residues in the CDR3. This TCR derives from an adult who received the AZD1222 COVID-19 vaccine. Sequenced here: peripheral blood, sampled 28 days after the second AZD1222 dose. This rearrangement joins TRBV7-7 to TRBJ2-1, with 9 bases aligning to TRBD1. CDR3 nucleotides: TGTGCCAGCAGCTTAGCAGGACAGGGGAGCTCCTACAATGAGCAGTTCTTC. The encoded protein is CASSLAGQGSSYNEQFF.